This TCR beta chain is from a study of OX40 agonist ivuxolimab in advanced cancers. Study details: At around 83% male, the cohort had a mean age of approximately 60 years, ranging from roughly 20 to 85. Allowance was made for prior anti-PD-1, anti-PD-L1 or anti-CTLA-4 therapy, and about 37% had some. Study-wide findings and caveats: The CD4+ and CD8+ T cells in the blood had expanded clonally by week 6 at 0.1 to 3.0 mg/kg.

This clone was found once. Its antigen is undetermined. The ends were cut back, 6 bases at V and 4 bases at J, with 12 bases in the middle. The CDR3 sequence is 13 residues long. CDR1 and CDR2 (germline): SGHTA, FQGNSA. Some clones are missing from TCRdb's copy, which holds only in-frame ones; the method was immunoSEQ multiplex PCR. The sample yields around 95,000 clones, about 91% seen once. Specimen: CD4+ or CD8+ T cells sorted from blood, collected in a trial of the OX40 agonist ivuxolimab. The receptor's source is an adult with an advanced solid tumor such as melanoma, head and neck, liver or kidney cancer. This chain joins TRBV7-2 and TRBJ1-2, with D tentatively TRBD1 (6 bases). Here the CDR3 reads CASRSGGPYGYTF. CDR3 DNA sequence: TGTGCCAGCAGGTCTGGGGGGCCCTATGGCTACACCTTC.